This T cell receptor (beta chain) was found in a study of blood T cell repertoires in COVID-19. For the study at large: The United States, Italy and Spain supplied acute and convalescent COVID-19 samples. Sample material is recorded as cDNA or gDNA derived from T cells, B-cell-depleted T cells, or PBMCs.

Seattle's enrolled individuals joined amid active infection and were then monitored longitudinally. This table comes from immunoSEQ multiplex PCR, and its TCRdb copy is limited to in-frame clones, with some not included. The table lists about 440,000 clones, 88% of them singletons, with 10% to 15% in the top ten. Trimming cost V 5 bases and J 7 bases, with 9 bases left between them. The CDR3 totals 11 residues. CDR1 is MNHEY and CDR2 is SMNVEV in the germline V gene (reference sequence). Sequenced input: peripheral blood. The rearrangement joins TRBV27 to TRBJ2-7; D possibly corresponds to TRBD1 (6 bases). The receptor comes from a woman between 50 and 59 years old with COVID-19, enrolled during active disease. CDR3 loop: CASSTGTEQYF. CDR3 DNA: TGTGCCAGCAGTACCGGGACAGAGCAGTACTTC.